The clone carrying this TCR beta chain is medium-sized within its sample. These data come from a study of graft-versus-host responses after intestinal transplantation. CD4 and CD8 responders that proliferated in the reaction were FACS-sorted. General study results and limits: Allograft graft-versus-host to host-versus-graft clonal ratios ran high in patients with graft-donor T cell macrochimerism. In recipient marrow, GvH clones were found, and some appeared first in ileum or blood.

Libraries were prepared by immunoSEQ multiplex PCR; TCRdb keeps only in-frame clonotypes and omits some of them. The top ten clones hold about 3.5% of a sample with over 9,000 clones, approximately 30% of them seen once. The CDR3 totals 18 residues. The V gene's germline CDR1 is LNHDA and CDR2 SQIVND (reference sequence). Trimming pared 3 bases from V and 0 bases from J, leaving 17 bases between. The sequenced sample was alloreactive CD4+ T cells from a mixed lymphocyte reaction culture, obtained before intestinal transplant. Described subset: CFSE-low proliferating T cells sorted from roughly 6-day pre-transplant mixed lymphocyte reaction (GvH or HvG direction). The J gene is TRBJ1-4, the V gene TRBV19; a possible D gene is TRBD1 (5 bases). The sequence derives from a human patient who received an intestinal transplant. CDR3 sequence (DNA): TGTGCCAGTAGTATGCGGGGGGGACTCCTCGCAACTAATGAAAAACTGTTTTTT. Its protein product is CASSMRGGLLATNEKLFF.